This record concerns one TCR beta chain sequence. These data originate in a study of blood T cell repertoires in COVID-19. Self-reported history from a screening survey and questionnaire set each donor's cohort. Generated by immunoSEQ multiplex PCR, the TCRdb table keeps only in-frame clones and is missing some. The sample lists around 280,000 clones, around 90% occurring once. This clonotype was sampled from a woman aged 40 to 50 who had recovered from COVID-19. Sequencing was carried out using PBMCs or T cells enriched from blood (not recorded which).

CDR3 residues: CASSLGQGGSGYGYTF. CDR3 sequence (DNA): TGTGCCAGCAGCCTGGGACAGGGGGGATCGGGCTATGGCTACACCTTC. This sequence joins TRBV5-6 and TRBJ1-2, with 11 bases matching TRBD1. V shed 4 bases, J shed 4 bases, and the junction held 9 bases outside the gene matches. The CDR3 is made up of 16 amino acids. Germline V lookup: CDR1 SGHDT, CDR2 YYEEEE.